Following are 8 T cell receptor beta chains from one sample sequenced in a study of CD8 T cells in Susac syndrome. RNA, at about 0.45 to 1 ug, was reverse transcribed with random hexamers. TCRdb re-called the immunoSEQ multiplex PCR reads through MiXCR, storing one row per CDR3 protein. Of 250,000 or so distinct CDR3 sequences listed, around 95% are singletons. The material sequenced was CD4+ T cells from PBMCs. The receptors originated from a human donor with multiple sclerosis.

This chain connects TRBV25-1 to TRBJ1-2, with unresolved D. Trimming took 6 bases from V and 2 from J, leaving 10 bases between them. The CDR3 totals 13 residues. The germline CDR1 and CDR2 sequences are MGHDK and SYGVNS. CDR3 in amino acids: CASRDPANYGYTF. DNA for the CDR3: TGTGCCAGCAGGGATCCGGCAAACTATGGCTACACCTTC.

This clonotype was counted a single time. V gene TRBV11-1 combines with J gene TRBJ2-7; TRBD1 agrees at 11 bases. Looked up from germline, CDR1 is SGHAT and CDR2 is FQDESV (reference sequence). Losses at the gene ends were 6 bases for V and 6 bases for J; bases not matched to a gene: 28. CDR3 size: 21 residues. CDR3 DNA sequence: TGTGCCAGCAGTTCCTATCCGGGACAGGGGGGGAACGGGAGGACCTTTGGCGAGCAGTACGTC. Amino acid sequence: CASSSYPGQGGNGRTFGEQYV.

The V and J genes are TRBV20-1 and TRBJ2-4; the D is unclear. Trimming pared 2 bases from V and 7 bases from J, leaving 18 bases between. The CDR3 extends over 15 amino acids. Per the germline V gene, CDR1 is DFQATT and CDR2 is SNEGSKA (reference sequence). The CDR3 region is CSARPRAWFGNIQYF. In DNA, the CDR3 is TGCAGTGCTAGACCTAGGGCATGGTTTGGCAACATTCAGTACTTC.

The chain has TRBV6-2 or TRBV6-3 and TRBJ1-2, with a possible D match to TRBD1 (5 bases). The CDR3 is 15 residues long. Germline CDR1 is MNHEY and CDR2 is SVGEGT. Between the trimmed V and J ends, which lost 2 bases and 6 bases, there was a span of 16 bases. The DNA of the CDR3 is TGTGCCAGCAGTTACACGACCCAGGGTTCGGATGGCTACACCTTC. This sequence encodes CASSYTTQGSDGYTF.

V usage is TRBV10-2 and J usage is TRBJ1-4; no definite D call. The CDR3 is 14 residues long. V lost 5 bases to trimming and J lost 4 bases, with 11 bases between them. Germline V CDR1 and CDR2: WSHSY, SAAADI. The CDR3 loop is CASSSESRNEKLFF. The CDR3 coding sequence is TGCGCCAGCAGTTCCGAGAGCCGTAATGAAAAACTGTTTTTT.

The genes are TRBV18 and TRBJ1-1; D is possibly TRBD1 (5 bases). V lost 3 bases, J lost 2 bases, and 7 bases lay in between. Germline V gene lookup returns CDR1 KGHSH and CDR2 LQKENI. The CDR3 consists of 13 residues. CDR3 amino acids: CASSPRENTEAFF. CDR3 nucleotides: TGTGCCAGCTCACCCAGGGAAAACACTGAAGCTTTCTTT.

This clonotype appeared a single time. The rearrangement links TRBV24-1 to TRBJ2-3, with 7 nucleotides matching TRBD1. Trimming removed 5 bases from V and 1 base from J; junction bases left unmatched: 8. Germline values: CDR1 KGHDR, CDR2 SFDVKD. The CDR3 has 16 amino acids. The CDR3 sequence: CATSVARDSRTDTQYF. In nucleotides, the CDR3 is TGTGCCACCAGTGTTGCAAGGGACAGCCGCACAGATACGCAGTATTTT.

This clonotype was observed once. V is TRBV7-9 and J is TRBJ2-1, with 12 bases aligning to TRBD2. The CDR3 extends over 19 amino acids. With 10 bases clipped from V and 0 bases from J, the junction kept 16 bases outside the gene matches. CDR1 and CDR2 from the germline V gene are SEHNR and FQNEAQ (reference sequence). The chain's CDR3 is CATLRLLAGGQSSYNEQFF. CDR3 bases: TGTGCCACCCTCCGTTTACTAGCGGGGGGACAAAGCTCCTACAATGAGCAGTTCTTC.